This is a list of T cell receptor beta chains from one sample in a study of cytomegalovirus exposure and HLA in healthy donors. TCRdb's copy holds only in-frame clones and misses some; the assay was immunoSEQ multiplex PCR. The data show 55,000 to 70,000 clones, with about two thirds seen just once and around a sixth held by the top ten. The sequenced sample consisted of PBMCs. These receptors were collected from a man aged 35 to 55 in good health and CMV-seropositive. CDR3s include the opening cysteine and the closing phenylalanine or tryptophan. Fields, in order: CDR3 protein, CDR3 DNA, D gene, CDR3 length, J gene, V gene, clone size. A D gene is named only where the DNA matches it firmly. The size of a clone is reported for some rows only, either as once, few or many, or as a class for expanded clones.

CSVDQGANTEAFF TGCAGCGTTGACCAGGGGGCTAACACTGAAGCTTTCTTT TRBD1 13 TRBJ1-1 TRBV29-1 few
CASSLEDESGKFF TGCGCCAGCAGCTTGGAAGATGAGTCAGGGAAATTCTTC . 13 TRBJ2-1 TRBV5-1 .
CASSVLAGGPPTQYF TGTGCCAGCAGCGTACTAGCGGGGGGACCGCCTACGCAGTATTTT TRBD2 15 TRBJ2-3 TRBV9 .
CSVEEGPTYEQYF TGCAGCGTCGAGGAGGGGCCAACCTACGAGCAGTACTTC . 13 TRBJ2-7 TRBV29-1 .
CASSQKTGYGYTF TGCGCCAGCAGCCAAAAAACAGGGTATGGCTACACCTTC . 13 TRBJ1-2 TRBV4-3 few
CASRTGGGYEQYF TGTGCCAGCAGAACAGGGGGCGGGTACGAGCAGTACTTC TRBD1 13 TRBJ2-7 TRBV6-1 .
CASSFRGASGSRTDTQYF TGTGCCAGCAGCTTCCGAGGGGCTAGCGGGAGCCGCACAGATACGCAGTATTTT . 18 TRBJ2-3 TRBV21-1 .
CASSFEDGGTDTQYF TGTGCCAGCAGCTTTGAGGATGGTGGGACAGATACGCAGTATTTT . 15 TRBJ2-3 TRBV13 many
CAGHRREAFF TGTGCCGGCCACAGGCGCGAAGCTTTCTTT . 10 TRBJ1-1 TRBV30 .
CASSQGDTEAFF TGTGCCAGCAGCCAGGGGGACACTGAAGCTTTCTTT TRBD1 12 TRBJ1-1 TRBV7-9 .
CASSQDGTSGSTYEQYF TGTGCCAGCAGCCAAGATGGAACTAGCGGGAGTACCTACGAGCAGTACTTC TRBD2 17 TRBJ2-7 TRBV4-2 .
CASSDRAGSPLHF TGTGCCAGCAGTGACAGGGCTGGTTCACCCCTCCACTTT . 13 TRBJ1-6 TRBV6-1 .
CSVEVNGDTIYF TGCAGCGTTGAAGTCAACGGAGACACCATATATTTT . 12 TRBJ1-3 TRBV29-1 .
CASSFWGGRETQYF TGTGCCAGCAGCTTTTGGGGGGGGCGAGAGACCCAGTACTTC . 14 TRBJ2-5 TRBV11-3 .
CASSRDRTYEQYF TGTGCCAGTAGTAGGGACAGGACCTACGAGCAGTACTTC TRBD1 13 TRBJ2-7 TRBV19 once
CASSEGSGGYEQYF TGTGCCAGCAGTGAAGGAAGCGGGGGGTACGAGCAGTACTTC TRBD2 14 TRBJ2-7 TRBV25-1 .
CASSLELAGGGGTQYF TGTGCCAGCAGCTTAGAGCTAGCGGGAGGTGGGGGGACCCAGTACTTC TRBD2 16 TRBJ2-5 TRBV7-2 .
CASSLFQTGNEQFF TGTGCCAGCAGCTTATTCCAGACTGGCAATGAGCAGTTCTTC . 14 TRBJ2-1 TRBV7-2 .
CSVEREEAAYEQYF TGCAGCGTTGAGAGGGAGGAAGCGGCCTACGAGCAGTACTTC . 14 TRBJ2-7 TRBV29-1 .